What follows are 29 T cell receptor beta chains derived from one specimen sequenced in a study of blood T cell dynamics during melanoma immunotherapy. Time point described: week 3, after first cycle of checkpoint inhibitor. Clones were read by immunoSEQ multiplex PCR, and TCRdb kept only the in-frame ones, dropping some. The sample lists fewer than 12,000 clones, approximately 87% seen once, with 6% to 8% in the top ten. Specimen: blood, collected from a patient treated with checkpoint blockade. The receptor set was obtained from a human donor with melanoma.

The rearrangement joins TRBV30 to TRBJ1-5; perhaps TRBD1 as D (6 bases). The CDR3 contains 13 residues. The V and J ends lost 2 bases and 7 bases respectively, with 12 bases between them. The germline V gene has CDR1 GTSNPN and CDR2 SVGIG (reference sequence). CDR3 sequence (DNA): TGTGCCTGGAGTAAACAGGGCGGGCAGCCCCAGCATTTT. Protein: CAWSKQGGQPQHF.

The chain has TRBV6-4 and TRBJ2-7; the D is unclear. The ends were cut back, 7 bases at V and 3 bases at J, with 16 bases in the middle. CDR1 MRHNA and CDR2 SNTAGT come from the germline V gene. The CDR3 spans 14 residues. The chain's CDR3 is CASIRRAGCYEQYF. The CDR3 DNA reads TGTGCCAGCATCCGCCGGGCCGGATGCTACGAGCAGTACTTC.

This chain uses TRBV7-2 with TRBJ2-2; possible D gene TRBD2, 5 bases. In germline, CDR1 is SGHTA, CDR2 FQGNSA. The CDR3 is 15 residues long. The V end lost 3 bases, the J end lost 3 bases, and 11 bases lay between the germline ends. CDR3 nucleotide sequence: TGTGCCAGCAGCTTGTTCGTGGGAGACACCGGGGAGCTGTTTTTT. This gives the protein CASSLFVGDTGELFF. Combining the CDR3 with reference TRBV7-2 and TRBJ2-2 gives the whole variable domain GAGVSQSPSNKVTEKGKDVELRCDPISGHTALYWYRQSLGQGLEFLIYFQGNSAPDKSGLPSDRFSAERTGGSVSTLTIQRTQQEDSAVYLCASSLFVGDTGELFFGEGSRLTVL.

The sample holds one count of this clone. The genes are TRBV9 and TRBJ2-5; maybe TRBD2 (7 bases). Per germline, CDR1 SGDLS and CDR2 YYNGEE. There are 15 residues in the CDR3. The V end was cut by 0 bases, the J end by 4 bases, with 13 bases between. CDR3 DNA: TGTGCCAGCAGCGTAGGTGGGGGGGCGGCAGAGACCCAGTACTTC. Translation: CASSVGGGAAETQYF.

This rearrangement joins TRBV6-5 to TRBJ1-4, with 11 bases fitting TRBD1. Germline-derived CDR1 and CDR2 are MNHEY and SVGAGI. CDR3 length: 14 amino acids. J gave up 8 bases and V 4 bases, and 3 bases lay outside the gene matches. CDR3 sequence: CASSLGTGGEKLFF. CDR3 sequence (DNA): TGTGCCAGCAGTTTGGGGACAGGGGGGGAAAAACTGTTTTTT.

This sequence joins TRBV12-2 and TRBJ1-1; the DNA was not used to check the table's D call, TRBD1. TRBV12-2 is shown as a pseudogene. This CDR3 comprises 15 residues. The CDR3 here is CASRIRKRQGPEAFF. CDR3 DNA: TGTGCAAGTCGCATCCGAAAAAGACAGGGCCCCGAAGCTTTCTTT.

This sequence joins TRBV5-4 and TRBJ2-6, with 9 bases aligning to TRBD1. V was pared by 4 bases and J by 0 bases, with 8 bases of the junction left unmatched. Germline CDR1 SGHNT, CDR2 YYREEE (reference sequence). This CDR3 is 18 amino acids long. The CDR3: CASSQTGTGSSGANVLTF. CDR3 sequence (DNA): TGTGCCAGCAGCCAAACCGGGACAGGGAGCTCTGGGGCCAACGTCCTGACTTTC.

The J gene is TRBJ2-7, the V gene TRBV14; D gene uncertain. The V gene's germline CDR1 is SGHDN and CDR2 FVKESK. V gave up 4 bases and J gave up 4 bases, with 8 bases separating them. CDR3 length equals 12 residues. The CDR3 loop is CASSPQIYEQYV. CDR3 DNA sequence: TGTGCCAGCAGCCCACAGATTTACGAGCAGTACGTC.

The chain carries TRBV9 and TRBJ2-3; D possibly corresponds to TRBD1 (6 bases). CDR1 and CDR2 (germline): SGDLS, YYNGEE. The ends were cut back, 4 bases at V and 2 bases at J, with 17 bases in the middle. The length of the CDR3 is 16 residues. The CDR3 DNA is TGTGCCAGCAGCACAACCAGGGGTACTAACACAGATACGCAGTATTTT. This sequence encodes CASSTTRGTNTDTQYF.

This chain uses TRBV5-1 with TRBJ1-6; 9 positions match TRBD1. V lost 4 bases to trimming and J lost 10 bases; unmatched junction nucleotides: 6. CDR1 is SGHRS and CDR2 is YFSETQ in the germline V gene. This CDR3 contains 14 residues. This CDR3 reads CASSPGTGISPLHF. CDR3 nucleotides: TGCGCCAGCAGCCCGGGGACAGGGATCTCACCCCTCCACTTT.

The CDR3 nucleotides are TGTGCCAGCAGCTTAGGCAGGGGGCTAGGGAGCAATCAGCCCCAGCATTTT. It is translated as CASSLGRGLGSNQPQHF. This rearrangement joins TRBV5-8 to TRBJ1-5; 8 nucleotides align to TRBD1. CDR3 length: 17 residues. The ends lost 2 bases at V and 1 base at J; junction bases unmatched: 8. CDR1 SGHTS and CDR2 YDEGEE come from the germline V gene.

This CDR3 is CASSSRRGDEQFF. The CDR3 nucleotides are TGTGCCAGTAGTAGCCGGCGGGGCGATGAGCAGTTCTTC. The chain links TRBV19 to TRBJ2-1; TRBD2 is a possible D gene (6 bases). The V gene lost 4 bases and the J gene lost 8 bases, with 12 bases spanning the gap. The germline V gene has CDR1 LNHDA and CDR2 SQIVND (reference sequence). The CDR3 runs 13 residues. The full variable domain, with the rest looked up from reference TRBV19 and TRBJ2-1, is DGGITQSPKYLFRKEGQNVTLSCEQNLNHDAMYWYRQDPGQGLRLIYYSQIVNDFQKGDIAEGYSVSREKKESFPLTVTSAQKNPTAFYLCASSSRRGDEQFFGPGTRLTVL.

The J gene is TRBJ1-1, the V gene TRBV5-1, with 7 bases identical to TRBD1. The ends lost 2 bases at V and 0 bases at J; junction bases unmatched: 13. CDR3 size: 18 residues. Germline V gene sequence: CDR1 SGHRS, CDR2 YFSETQ. As DNA, the CDR3 is TGCGCCAGCAGCTTCTCCCGGGACAGCCGAGGGATGAACACTGAAGCTTTCTTT. Residues: CASSFSRDSRGMNTEAFF.

The gene calls are TRBV4-3 and TRBJ2-1, with D possibly being TRBD1 or TRBD2 (6 bases each). V lost 2 bases, J lost 5 bases, and 13 bases lay in between. The CDR3 covers 15 residues. Germline-derived CDR1 and CDR2 are LGHNA and YSLEER. The CDR3: CASSQRGRTDNEQFF. The DNA of the CDR3 is TGCGCCAGCAGCCAAAGGGGGAGGACAGACAATGAGCAGTTCTTC.

The rearrangement links TRBV2 to TRBJ2-2; TRBD2 matches 9 bases. CDR3 length: 16 residues. CDR1 is SNHLY, CDR2 FYNNEI, per germline. Trimming removed 1 base from V and 4 bases from J; junction bases left unmatched: 4. For the CDR3, the DNA is TGTGCCAGCAGTGAAGAAGCGGGGGGCTTCACCGGGGAGCTGTTTTTT. It codes for CASSEEAGGFTGELFF.

This chain links TRBV29-1 with TRBJ1-2; no clear D gene. Trimming stripped 6 bases from V and 2 bases from J, with 7 bases between. The length of the CDR3 is 11 residues. The germline V gene has CDR1 SQVTM and CDR2 ANQGSEA. The CDR3 region is CSVTANYGYTF. The CDR3 DNA reads as TGCAGCGTAACAGCCAACTATGGCTACACCTTC.

The chain links TRBV4-1 to TRBJ1-1; D is undetermined. This CDR3 comprises 13 residues. V lost 1 base, J lost 6 bases, and 9 bases lay in between. Germline V lookup: CDR1 MGHRA, CDR2 YSYEKL. The CDR3 protein is CASSQGAGAEAFF. The CDR3 coding sequence is TGCGCCAGCAGCCAAGGGGCTGGAGCTGAAGCTTTCTTT.

The chain employs TRBV4-2 and TRBJ2-5; 16 positions match TRBD2. Per the germline V gene, CDR1 is LGHNA and CDR2 is YNFKEQ. This CDR3 has 17 amino acids. V was clipped by 4 bases and J by 5 bases; unmatched bases: 7. The CDR3 loop reads CASSPGTSGGALETQYF. In DNA, the CDR3 is TGTGCCAGCAGCCCAGGGACTAGCGGGGGGGCCCTGGAGACCCAGTACTTC.

The chain carries TRBV2 and TRBJ2-7, with TRBD1 matching 9 bases. Trimming took 7 bases from V and 5 from J; bases not matched to a gene: 12. This CDR3 has 15 amino acids. Germline assignment: CDR1 SNHLY and CDR2 FYNNEI. Here the CDR3 reads CASTGQGTQLNEQYV. DNA for the CDR3: TGTGCCAGCACAGGACAGGGGACCCAGTTAAACGAGCAGTACGTC.

The chain uses TRBV5-1 and TRBJ2-7, with a weak D call TRBD2 (5 bases). CDR1 is SGHRS and CDR2 is YFSETQ in the germline V gene. The CDR3 has 16 amino acids. Trimming took off 0 bases at V and 2 bases at J, with 15 bases between the two ends. The CDR3 protein is CASSLAWAGVTYEQYV. CDR3 DNA sequence: TGCGCCAGCAGCTTGGCCTGGGCCGGGGTCACCTACGAGCAGTACGTC.

V usage is TRBV21-1 and J usage is TRBJ2-3; the D call TRBD1 from the table was never checked on the DNA. TRBV21-1 is designated a pseudogene. The CDR3 has 16 amino acids. The CDR3 loop reads CASGDRGHQSTDTQYF. CDR3 in DNA: TGTGCCAGCGGGGACAGGGGGCACCAAAGCACAGATACGCAGTATTTT.

The chain employs TRBV19 and TRBJ2-7; perhaps TRBD1 as D (5 bases). The CDR3 totals 13 residues. Trimming removed 1 base from V and 3 bases from J, with 7 bases in between. Germline values: CDR1 LNHDA, CDR2 SQIVND (reference sequence). CDR3 DNA: TGTGCCAGTAGTATAGGGCAGGGCTACGAGCAGTACTTC. It yields the protein CASSIGQGYEQYF.

This clone was detected once. The V and J genes are TRBV7-2 and TRBJ2-1; 9 bases line up with TRBD2. Trimming cost V 6 bases and J 4 bases; bases outside gene matches: 7. This CDR3 contains 15 residues. Germline CDR1 and CDR2: SGHTA and FQGNSA. The CDR3 is CASSILAGKYNEQFF. The CDR3 nucleotides are TGTGCCAGCAGTATCCTAGCGGGGAAATACAATGAGCAGTTCTTC.

V gene TRBV6-6 combines with J gene TRBJ2-1; 7 positions agree with TRBD2. Trimming at V came to 2 bases and at J to 7 bases, leaving 5 bases not matched to a gene. The CDR3 extends over 14 amino acids. Per germline, CDR1 MNHNY and CDR2 SVGAGI (reference sequence). CDR3 coding DNA: TGTGCCAGCAGTTACGGTCAGGGAGGGAATGAGCAGTTCTTC. It encodes CASSYGQGGNEQFF.

V is TRBV19 and J is TRBJ1-2; the D is unclear. V was clipped by 3 bases and J by 0 bases, with 8 bases between them. Germline CDR1 LNHDA, CDR2 SQIVND (reference sequence). The CDR3 sequence is 14 residues long. The CDR3 here is CASSILQANYGYTF. In DNA form, the CDR3 reads TGTGCCAGTAGTATTCTCCAGGCTAACTATGGCTACACCTTC.

This sequence joins TRBV7-2 and TRBJ1-1, with TRBD1 as a possible D gene (6 bases). The CDR3 has 14 amino acids. Germline values: CDR1 SGHTA, CDR2 FQGNSA. V was pared by 4 bases and J by 5 bases, with 14 bases between. CDR3 in amino acids: CASSSLWGRTEAFF. CDR3 sequence (DNA): TGTGCCAGCAGCTCCCTTTGGGGGCGGACTGAAGCTTTCTTT.

V and J are TRBV19 and TRBJ1-2; the D gene is possibly TRBD1 (5 bases). Germline-derived CDR1 and CDR2 are LNHDA and SQIVND (reference sequence). CDR3 length equals 14 residues. Trimming pared 5 bases from V and 4 bases from J, leaving 14 bases between. CDR3 loop: CASSGAGRSYGYTF. CDR3 nucleotide sequence: TGTGCCAGTAGTGGGGCCGGCAGGTCCTATGGCTACACCTTC.

V is TRBV4-1 and J is TRBJ2-2, with 8 bases fitting TRBD2. V shed 2 bases, J shed 6 bases, and the junction held 20 bases outside the gene matches. There are 20 residues in the CDR3. Per germline, CDR1 MGHRA and CDR2 YSYEKL. This CDR3 is CASSQRGMGVIAGPAGELFF. CDR3 coding DNA: TGCGCCAGCAGCCAAAGGGGAATGGGGGTGATAGCGGGGCCGGCCGGGGAGCTGTTTTTT.

The chain is built from TRBV7-2 and TRBJ2-3, with 10 bases matching TRBD2. This CDR3 comprises 15 residues. Germline values: CDR1 SGHTA, CDR2 FQGNSA. Trimming took 5 bases from V and 4 from J; bases not matched to a gene: 6. For the CDR3, the DNA is TGTGCCAGCAGCCAGAAAGCGGGGGGGCCAGATACGCAGTATTTT. Translating it yields CASSQKAGGPDTQYF.